The 17 T cell receptor beta chains listed next were all sequenced from one sample in a study of beta chain features in type 1 diabetes. Expressed TCRB transcripts were sequenced, since all the RNA that had been isolated was reverse transcribed. Measured with immunoSEQ multiplex PCR; TCRdb has only the in-frame clones, and not every one. The sample lists approximately 340,000 clones, more than 12% occurring once. Sequencing used naive CD4+ T cells from blood. The origin of the receptors is a woman between 18 and 29 years old in good health.

This clone was seen a few times. The V call is TRBV19, the J call TRBJ1-5, with D possibly TRBD1 on 6 matching bases. The length of the CDR3 is 15 residues. The germline V gene encodes CDR1 LNHDA and CDR2 SQIVND (reference sequence). The V and J ends lost 5 bases and 0 bases respectively, with 11 bases between them. The CDR3 loop reads CASSGGGHSNQPQHF. In DNA, the CDR3 is TGTGCCAGTAGTGGTGGGGGACATAGCAATCAGCCCCAGCATTTT.

This clone was detected only a few times. V and J are TRBV6-5 and TRBJ1-4, with 8 nucleotides matching TRBD1. Germline CDR1 is MNHEY and CDR2 is SVGAGI. The CDR3 has 12 residues. J lost 8 bases, V lost 4 bases, and 0 bases had no gene match. CDR3 bases: TGTGCCAGCAGTTGGGACAGGGAAAAACTGTTTTTT. As protein: CASSWDREKLFF.

The chain has TRBV9 and TRBJ2-3; tentative D call: TRBD2 (6 bases). V lost 4 bases and J lost 0, with 15 bases in between. Per germline, CDR1 SGDLS and CDR2 YYNGEE. This CDR3 contains 16 residues. CDR3 sequence: CASSPWLAGSTDTQYF. The CDR3 bases are TGTGCCAGCAGCCCCTGGCTGGCGGGGAGCACAGATACGCAGTATTTT.

This clone was counted between two and nine times. The V gene is TRBV30, the J gene TRBJ2-2, with TRBD1 matching 11 bases. V trimming: 0 bases; J trimming: 7 bases; junction bases outside the gene matches: 7. Germline V gene data show CDR1 as GTSNPN and CDR2 as SVGIG (reference sequence). The CDR3 totals 16 residues. CDR3 nucleotides: TGTGCCTGGAGTGTCGGTAGGACAGGGGGCTTCGGGGAGCTGTTTTTT. Protein: CAWSVGRTGGFGELFF.

The chain combines TRBV15 with TRBJ2-5, with TRBD2 identical over 10 bases. This CDR3 is built from 16 residues. V lost 6 bases and J lost 3; bases outside the gene matches: 10. Germline lookup yields CDR1 LNHNV and CDR2 YYDKDF (reference sequence). CDR3 nucleotides: TGTGCCACCAGTGGTGTTGCAGCGGGAGGGGAAGAGACCCAGTACTTC. This gives the protein CATSGVAAGGEETQYF. Complete variable domain (other parts from reference TRBV15 and TRBJ2-5): DAMVIQNPRYQVTQFGKPVTLSCSQTLNHNVMYWYQQKSSQAPKLLFHYYDKDFNNEADTPDNFQSRRPNTSFCFLDIRSPGLGDTAMYLCATSGVAAGGEETQYFGPGTRLLVL.

The chain employs TRBV29-1 and TRBJ1-1; maybe TRBD1 (6 bases). Trimming removed 4 bases at V and 4 bases at J, with 19 bases between. Germline V gene data show CDR1 as SQVTM and CDR2 as ANQGSEA. This CDR3 contains 15 residues. The CDR3, as DNA: TGCAGCGTTGTCCTCAGACGGGGGGCGAGCACTGAAGCTTTCTTT. Protein product: CSVVLRRGASTEAFF.

This clone was recorded a few times. The chain recombines TRBV7-9 with TRBJ2-1; 11 bases align to TRBD2. The CDR3 length is 16 residues. Germline V lookup: CDR1 SEHNR, CDR2 FQNEAQ (reference sequence). Unmatched junction bases numbered 10, after V lost 5 bases and J lost 7 bases. The CDR3 loop reads CASSRETRLAGNEQFF. CDR3 nucleotides: TGTGCCAGCAGCAGAGAAACGAGACTAGCGGGAAATGAGCAGTTCTTC.

This clone was counted only a few times. The chain is built from TRBV27 and TRBJ1-1; tentatively, D is TRBD1 (5 bases). Germline V gives CDR1 MNHEY, CDR2 SMNVEV (reference sequence). With 3 bases removed from V and 5 bases from J, the gap between germline ends came to 13 bases. The CDR3 is made up of 14 amino acids. The DNA of the CDR3 is TGTGCCAGCAGTTTGATGGGGCCGGAGACTGAAGCTTTCTTT. As protein: CASSLMGPETEAFF.

The gene calls are TRBV2 and TRBJ2-3, with D perhaps TRBD1 (6 bases). Trimming shortened V by 9 bases and J by 0 bases, and 13 bases separated the two germline ends. The germline gives CDR1 SNHLY, CDR2 FYNNEI. CDR3 length equals 14 residues. Here the CDR3 reads CASHRAASTDTQYF. CDR3 coding DNA: TGTGCCAGTCACAGGGCGGCTAGCACAGATACGCAGTATTTT.

CDR3 in DNA: TGTGCCAGCAGCCAGGAACAGGGGAGAATTGAGTACACTGAAGCTTTCTTT. Amino acids: CASSQEQGRIEYTEAFF. V is TRBV4-2 and J is TRBJ1-1, with 7 bases aligning to TRBD1. Germline V lookup: CDR1 LGHNA, CDR2 YNFKEQ. V lost 3 bases to trimming and J lost 3 bases; unmatched junction nucleotides: 13. This CDR3 comprises 17 residues.

This clone was seen a few times. The chain employs TRBV6-6 and TRBJ2-1, with 9 bases fitting TRBD2. CDR1 is MNHNY, CDR2 SVGAGI, per germline (reference sequence). CDR3 length: 16 residues. J was trimmed by 3 bases and V by 1 base; bases with no gene match: 4. CDR3 sequence: CASSYLLAGFYNEQFF. The DNA for the CDR3 is TGTGCCAGCAGTTACTTACTAGCGGGTTTCTACAATGAGCAGTTCTTC.

This clone was seen more than once but under ten times. The genes are TRBV7-2 and TRBJ2-3; possible D gene TRBD1, 5 bases. The CDR3 totals 15 residues. Germline loops: CDR1 SGHTA, CDR2 FQGNSA. With 1 base removed from V and 1 base from J, the gap between germline ends came to 9 bases. The CDR3 DNA reads as TGTGCCAGCAGCTTAGAAGTCAGGGGCACAGATACGCAGTATTTT. Its protein product is CASSLEVRGTDTQYF.

This clone was detected only a few times. The J gene is TRBJ1-1, the V gene TRBV29-1, with a tentative D call TRBD1 (5 bases). The V end was cut by 6 bases, the J end by 1 base, with 12 bases between. CDR3 length equals 13 residues. Looked up from germline, CDR1 is SQVTM and CDR2 is ANQGSEA. CDR3 sequence: CSVTGLWNTEAFF. CDR3 coding DNA: TGCAGCGTGACGGGACTCTGGAACACTGAAGCTTTCTTT.

The chain recombines TRBV6-5 with TRBJ2-7, with TRBD2 matching over 14 bases. From germline, CDR1 is MNHEY and CDR2 SVGAGI. This CDR3 comprises 16 residues. With 2 bases clipped from V and 4 bases from J, the junction kept 4 bases outside the gene matches. CDR3 sequence: CASSYGLAGGEYEQYF. The CDR3, as DNA: TGTGCCAGCAGTTACGGACTAGCGGGAGGAGAGTACGAGCAGTACTTC.

This clone came up a few times. The chain joins TRBV5-6 to TRBJ2-5, with D perhaps TRBD1 (5 bases). From germline, CDR1 is SGHDT and CDR2 YYEEEE. The CDR3 contains 15 residues. V was trimmed by 3 bases and J by 5 bases, leaving 17 bases between them. The CDR3 coding sequence is TGTGCCAGCAGCTCGTTGGGGCCCTTCGAGGAGACCCAGTACTTC. Translation: CASSSLGPFEETQYF.

This clone occurred a few times. The chain links TRBV19 to TRBJ2-6, with TRBD1 as a possible D gene (5 bases). CDR1 is LNHDA, CDR2 SQIVND, per germline (reference sequence). V gave up 3 bases and J gave up 0 bases, with 12 bases separating them. The CDR3 has 17 residues. The CDR3 loop reads CASSIQLTGSGANVLTF. CDR3 in DNA: TGTGCCAGTAGTATTCAACTTACAGGCTCTGGGGCCAACGTCCTGACTTTC.

The V call is TRBV29-1, the J call TRBJ2-7, with TRBD2 matching 10 bases. The V segment lost 2 bases and the J segment 1 base; nucleotides outside the gene matches: 2. The length of the CDR3 is 14 residues. Germline V CDR1 and CDR2: SQVTM, ANQGSEA. CDR3 in amino acids: CSVESGRGSYEQYF. The CDR3 coding sequence is TGCAGCGTTGAAAGCGGGAGGGGATCCTACGAGCAGTACTTC.